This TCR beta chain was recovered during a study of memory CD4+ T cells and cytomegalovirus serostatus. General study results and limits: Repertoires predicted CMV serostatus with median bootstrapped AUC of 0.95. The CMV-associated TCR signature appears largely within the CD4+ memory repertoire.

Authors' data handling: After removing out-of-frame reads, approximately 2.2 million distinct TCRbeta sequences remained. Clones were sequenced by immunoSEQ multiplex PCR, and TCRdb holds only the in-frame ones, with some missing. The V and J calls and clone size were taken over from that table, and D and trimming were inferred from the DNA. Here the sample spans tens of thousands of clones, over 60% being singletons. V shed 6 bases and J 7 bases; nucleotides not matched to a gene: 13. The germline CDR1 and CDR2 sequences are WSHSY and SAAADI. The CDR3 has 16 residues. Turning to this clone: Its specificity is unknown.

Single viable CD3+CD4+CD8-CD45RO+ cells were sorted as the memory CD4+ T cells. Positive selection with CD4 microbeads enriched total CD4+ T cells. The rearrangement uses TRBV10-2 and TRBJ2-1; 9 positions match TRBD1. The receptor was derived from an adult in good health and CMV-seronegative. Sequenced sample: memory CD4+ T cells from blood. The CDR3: CASRIEETGGGNEQFF. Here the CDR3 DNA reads TGCGCCAGCAGAATAGAAGAGACAGGGGGAGGGAATGAGCAGTTCTTC.